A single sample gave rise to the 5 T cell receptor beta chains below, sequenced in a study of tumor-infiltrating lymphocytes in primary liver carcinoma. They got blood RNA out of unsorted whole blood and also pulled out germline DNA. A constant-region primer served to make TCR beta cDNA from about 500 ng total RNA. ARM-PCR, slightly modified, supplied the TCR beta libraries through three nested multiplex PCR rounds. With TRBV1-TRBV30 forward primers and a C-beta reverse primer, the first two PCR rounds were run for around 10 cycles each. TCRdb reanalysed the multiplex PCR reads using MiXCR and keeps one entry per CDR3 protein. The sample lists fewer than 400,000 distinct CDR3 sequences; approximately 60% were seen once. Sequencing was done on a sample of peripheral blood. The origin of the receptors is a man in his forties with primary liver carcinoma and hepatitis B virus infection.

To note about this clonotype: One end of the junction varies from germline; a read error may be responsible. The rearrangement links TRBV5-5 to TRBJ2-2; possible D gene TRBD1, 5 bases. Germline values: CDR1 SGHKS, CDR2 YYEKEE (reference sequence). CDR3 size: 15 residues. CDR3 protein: CVSSLLQARGGELFF. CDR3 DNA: TGTGTCAGCAGCTTGCTACAGGCTAGAGGCGGGGAGCTGTTTTTT. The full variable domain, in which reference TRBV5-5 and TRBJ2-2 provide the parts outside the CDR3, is DAGVTQSPTHLIKTRGQQVTLRCSPISGHKSVSWYQQVLGQGPQFIFQYYEKEERGRGNFPDRFSARQFPNYSSELNVNALLLGDSALYLCVSSLLQARGGELFFGEGSRLTVL.

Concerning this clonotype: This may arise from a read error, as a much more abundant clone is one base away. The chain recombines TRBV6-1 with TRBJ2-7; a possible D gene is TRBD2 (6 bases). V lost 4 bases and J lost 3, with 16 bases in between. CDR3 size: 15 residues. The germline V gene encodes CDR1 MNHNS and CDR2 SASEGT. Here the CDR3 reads CASSGDSDVVYEQYF. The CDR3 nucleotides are TGTGCCAGCAGTGGGGACTCGGACGTAGTCTACGAGCAGTACTTC.

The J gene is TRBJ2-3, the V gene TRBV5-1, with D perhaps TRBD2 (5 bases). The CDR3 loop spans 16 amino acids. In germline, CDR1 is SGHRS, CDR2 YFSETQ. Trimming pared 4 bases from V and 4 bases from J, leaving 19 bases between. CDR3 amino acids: CASSPGVAPSSDTQYF. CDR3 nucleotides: TGCGCCAGCAGCCCCGGGGTGGCCCCGTCCTCAGATACGCAGTATTTT.

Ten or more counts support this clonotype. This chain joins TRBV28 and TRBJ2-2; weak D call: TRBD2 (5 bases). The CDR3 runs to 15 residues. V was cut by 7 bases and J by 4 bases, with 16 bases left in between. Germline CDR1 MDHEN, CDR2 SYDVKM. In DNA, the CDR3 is TGTGCCAGCACCCGCCGGCTAGCCTCCACCGGGGAGCTGTTTTTT. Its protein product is CASTRRLASTGELFF.

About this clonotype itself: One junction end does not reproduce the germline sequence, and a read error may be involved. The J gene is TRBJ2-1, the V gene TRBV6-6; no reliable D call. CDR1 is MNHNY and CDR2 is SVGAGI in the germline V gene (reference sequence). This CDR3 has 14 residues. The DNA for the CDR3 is TGTGCCAGCAGGTACTCTAACGGATACAATGAGCAGTTCTTC. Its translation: CASRYSNGYNEQFF.